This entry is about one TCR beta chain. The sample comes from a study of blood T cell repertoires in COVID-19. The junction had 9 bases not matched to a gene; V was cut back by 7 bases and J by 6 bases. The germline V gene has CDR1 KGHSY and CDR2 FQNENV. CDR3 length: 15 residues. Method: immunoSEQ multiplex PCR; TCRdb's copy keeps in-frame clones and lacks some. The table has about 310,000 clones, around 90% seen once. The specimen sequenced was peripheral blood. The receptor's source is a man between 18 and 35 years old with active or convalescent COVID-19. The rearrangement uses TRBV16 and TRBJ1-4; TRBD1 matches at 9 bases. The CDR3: CASNPQGAKDEKLFF. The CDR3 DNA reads TGTGCCAGCAACCCACAGGGGGCCAAAGATGAAAAACTGTTTTTT.